The 21 T cell receptor beta chains listed next were all sequenced from one sample in a study of CXCR4 blockade with PD-1 therapy in pancreatic cancer. Data came from immunoSEQ multiplex PCR; TCRdb stores just in-frame clones and leaves some out. In the table there are about 4,800 clones, 50% to 70% of which are singletons. Sample: tumor tissue. The receptors here all came from a human donor with pancreatic ductal adenocarcinoma.

V is TRBV10-1 and J is TRBJ2-7; 10 positions agree with TRBD1. The CDR3 has 14 residues. The germline V gene encodes CDR1 WNHNN and CDR2 SYGVQD (reference sequence). J was trimmed by 3 bases and V by 6 bases; bases with no gene match: 5. As DNA, the CDR3 is TGCGCCAGCAGCGGGGGGGACAGGGGCTACGAGCAGTACTTC. Encoded protein: CASSGGDRGYEQYF.

CDR3 protein: CASSTPGLADPTDTQYF. CDR3 DNA sequence: TGTGCCAGTAGTACCCCTGGGCTAGCGGATCCCACAGATACGCAGTATTTT. This rearrangement joins TRBV19 to TRBJ2-3, with 7 nucleotides matching TRBD2. The CDR3 has 17 residues. The junction had 12 bases not matched to a gene; V was cut back by 4 bases and J by 2 bases. From germline, CDR1 is LNHDA and CDR2 SQIVND (reference sequence).

The sample holds a few counts of this clone. The CDR3 nucleotides read TGTGCCAGCAGTCAGTCAGGGAGAAACATTCAGTACTTC. This sequence encodes CASSQSGRNIQYF. The chain links TRBV6-8 to TRBJ2-4, with D perhaps given as TRBD1 or TRBD2 (5 bases each). Trimming cost V 5 bases and J 6 bases, with 11 bases left between them. The CDR3 is 13 amino acids. Germline V lookup: CDR1 MNHGY, CDR2 SAAAGT.

The count of this clone is one. The rearrangement joins TRBV25-1 to TRBJ2-2; 9 bases are shared with TRBD2. Losses at the gene ends were 3 bases for V and 7 bases for J; bases not matched to a gene: 9. The CDR3 is made up of 16 amino acids. Germline-derived CDR1 and CDR2 are MGHDK and SYGVNS. The CDR3 nucleotides are TGTGCCAGCAGTGACAGCCTAGCGGGACCCGGCGGGGAGCTGTTTTTT. Translation gives CASSDSLAGPGGELFF.

The rearrangement links TRBV11-3 to TRBJ2-7; 11 nucleotides line up with TRBD2. With 6 bases clipped from V and 3 bases from J, the junction kept 7 bases outside the gene matches. Germline values: CDR1 SGHNT, CDR2 YENEEA. CDR3 length: 15 residues. CDR3: CASSPTSGAIYEQYF. The DNA for the CDR3 is TGTGCCAGCAGTCCGACTAGCGGGGCCATCTACGAGCAGTACTTC.

J is TRBJ1-2 and V is TRBV30; no clear D. V dropped 1 base and J dropped 7 bases, with 7 bases sitting between them. This CDR3 spans 11 amino acids. Germline CDR1 and CDR2: GTSNPN and SVGIG (reference sequence). In DNA form, the CDR3 reads TGTGCCTGGAGTGCTGTCCTTGGCTACACCTTC. As protein: CAWSAVLGYTF.

CDR3: CASSDPRLYQETQYF. The CDR3 DNA reads TGTGCCAGCAGTGACCCCCGTCTTTACCAAGAGACCCAGTACTTC. V gene TRBV25-1 combines with J gene TRBJ2-5; no definite D call. The germline CDR1 and CDR2 sequences are MGHDK and SYGVNS. The germline V and J ends were trimmed by 3 bases and 0 bases, with 11 bases remaining between them. This CDR3 comprises 15 residues.

This chain joins TRBV5-8 and TRBJ2-2; the D is unclear. From germline, CDR1 is SGHTS and CDR2 YDEGEE. The V gene lost 2 bases and the J gene lost 0 bases, with 11 bases spanning the gap. There are 16 residues in the CDR3. The CDR3 loop is CASSLGGLPNTGELFF. In DNA form, the CDR3 reads TGTGCCAGCAGCTTAGGTGGGTTACCGAACACCGGGGAGCTGTTTTTT.

The V gene is TRBV18, the J gene TRBJ1-5; no clear D. Germline CDR1 is KGHSH and CDR2 is LQKENI. This CDR3 is 13 amino acids long. Between the trimmed V and J ends, which lost 8 bases and 5 bases, there was a span of 13 bases. CDR3 bases: TGTGCCAGCCACAGAGTTACCGATCAGCCCCAGCATTTT. Translating gives CASHRVTDQPQHF.

The rearrangement links TRBV18 to TRBJ2-7, with a tentative D call TRBD1 (6 bases). Germline loops: CDR1 KGHSH, CDR2 LQKENI. The CDR3 totals 13 residues. Deletions cut 4 bases from V and 4 bases from J, with 11 bases between. The CDR3, as DNA: TGTGCCAGCTCACGGGACAATGGATACGAGCAGTACTTC. It encodes CASSRDNGYEQYF.

The V and J genes are TRBV19 and TRBJ2-1; the D gene is possibly TRBD1 (6 bases). V shed 3 bases and J shed 10 bases, with 10 bases lying between them. CDR3 length: 12 amino acids. Germline CDR1 LNHDA, CDR2 SQIVND (reference sequence). CDR3 DNA: TGTGCCAGTAGTATGAGGCAGGGGGAGCAGTTCTTC. This sequence encodes CASSMRQGEQFF. Supplemented by reference TRBV19 and TRBJ2-1, the full variable domain reads DGGITQSPKYLFRKEGQNVTLSCEQNLNHDAMYWYRQDPGQGLRLIYYSQIVNDFQKGDIAEGYSVSREKKESFPLTVTSAQKNPTAFYLCASSMRQGEQFFGPGTRLTVL.

V usage is TRBV18 and J usage is TRBJ2-1; 13 bases agree with TRBD2. Looked up from germline, CDR1 is KGHSH and CDR2 is LQKENI. Trimming removed 4 bases from V and 10 bases from J; junction bases left unmatched: 4. The CDR3 runs 14 residues. The CDR3 sequence: CASSQTSGRNEQFF. DNA of the CDR3: TGTGCCAGCTCACAGACTAGCGGGAGGAACGAGCAGTTCTTC.

The chain is built from TRBV10-3 and TRBJ2-2; no definite D call. CDR1 and CDR2 from the germline V gene are ENHRY and SYGVKD. This CDR3 contains 13 residues. V was shortened by 10 bases and J by 7 bases, with 16 bases between the two germline ends. The CDR3, as DNA: TGTGCCAGCTCGGTCACGGGCGGCGGGGAGCTGTTTTTT. It yields the protein CASSVTGGGELFF.

The rearrangement uses TRBV18 and TRBJ2-6, with D hard to call. The CDR3 is 15 amino acids. V dropped 3 bases and J dropped 0 bases, with 6 bases sitting between them. Germline V gene data show CDR1 as KGHSH and CDR2 as LQKENI. CDR3 sequence reads: CASSPASSGANVLTF. DNA of the CDR3: TGTGCCAGCTCACCCGCTTCCTCTGGGGCCAACGTCCTGACTTTC.

In its sample, this clone ranks as medium-sized (0.01 to 0.1%). The chain combines TRBV10-3 with TRBJ2-3, with a possible D match to TRBD2 (5 bases). Germline lookup yields CDR1 ENHRY and CDR2 SYGVKD. Trimming removed 8 bases from V and 0 bases from J, with 12 bases in between. CDR3 length: 14 residues. Here the CDR3 DNA reads TGTGCCATCGGAGGCGGTGGAAGCACAGATACGCAGTATTTT. Protein product: CAIGGGGSTDTQYF.

By sample fraction, this clone is medium-sized. The chain combines TRBV9 with TRBJ2-5; TRBD2 aligns across 13 bases. J lost 5 bases, V lost 3 bases, and 4 bases had no gene match. This CDR3 is built from 15 residues. Germline lookup yields CDR1 SGDLS and CDR2 YYNGEE. CDR3 coding DNA: TGTGCCAGCAGCGGAGGGACTAGCGGGACGGAGACCCAGTACTTC. Translated, it gives CASSGGTSGTETQYF.

The genes are TRBV16 and TRBJ1-1, with D maybe TRBD1 (6 bases). The CDR3 loop spans 13 amino acids. The germline V and J ends were trimmed by 2 bases and 5 bases, with 9 bases remaining between them. The germline V gene has CDR1 KGHSY and CDR2 FQNENV. DNA for the CDR3: TGTGCCAGCAGCCAAATCAGGGGTACTGAAGCTTTCTTT. This gives the protein CASSQIRGTEAFF. Filled out from reference TRBV16 and TRBJ1-1, the complete variable domain reads GEEVAQTPKHLVRGEGQKAKLYCAPIKGHSYVFWYQQVLKNEFKFLISFQNENVFDETGMPKERFSAKCLPNSPCSLEIQATKLEDSAVYFCASSQIRGTEAFFGQGTRLTVV.

This chain joins TRBV28 and TRBJ2-4, with D hard to call. CDR3 length: 17 amino acids. Germline V gives CDR1 MDHEN, CDR2 SYDVKM. Trimming removed 2 bases at V and 0 bases at J, with 14 bases between. CDR3 sequence reads: CASSLRADFIAKNIQYF. The CDR3 DNA sequence: TGTGCCAGCAGTTTAAGGGCAGATTTCATAGCCAAAAACATTCAGTACTTC. Full variable domain (missing parts from reference TRBV28 and TRBJ2-4): DVKVTQSSRYLVKRTGEKVFLECVQDMDHENMFWYRQDPGLGLRLIYFSYDVKMKEKGDIPEGYSVSREKKERFSLILESASTNQTSMYLCASSLRADFIAKNIQYFGAGTRLSVL.

This clone is labeled medium-sized (0.01 to 0.1%). The junction does not match germline at one end; this may be a read error. V gene TRBV6-8 combines with J gene TRBJ1-1; TRBD1 matches at 9 bases. Germline-derived CDR1 and CDR2 are MNHGY and SAAAGT. This CDR3 spans 15 amino acids. This chain's CDR3 is CAISTPGQGNTEAFF. As DNA, the CDR3 is TGTGCCATCAGTACACCGGGACAGGGGAACACTGAAGCTTTCTTT.

The chain carries TRBV18 and TRBJ1-1; the D is unclear. Trimming cost V 2 bases and J 3 bases, with 7 bases left between them. This CDR3 comprises 13 residues. The germline gives CDR1 KGHSH, CDR2 LQKENI. CDR3 coding DNA: TGTGCCAGCTCACCAACCCGGGACACTGAAGCTTTCTTT. Translating it yields CASSPTRDTEAFF.

The chain is built from TRBV5-1 and TRBJ2-7, with a possible D match to TRBD2 (5 bases). V shed 1 base and J shed 5 bases, with 13 bases lying between them. The CDR3 covers 14 residues. The germline V gene encodes CDR1 SGHRS and CDR2 YFSETQ. CDR3 amino acids: CASSLSPREDEQYF. CDR3 nucleotide sequence: TGCGCCAGCAGCTTGTCACCTCGGGAAGACGAGCAGTACTTC.